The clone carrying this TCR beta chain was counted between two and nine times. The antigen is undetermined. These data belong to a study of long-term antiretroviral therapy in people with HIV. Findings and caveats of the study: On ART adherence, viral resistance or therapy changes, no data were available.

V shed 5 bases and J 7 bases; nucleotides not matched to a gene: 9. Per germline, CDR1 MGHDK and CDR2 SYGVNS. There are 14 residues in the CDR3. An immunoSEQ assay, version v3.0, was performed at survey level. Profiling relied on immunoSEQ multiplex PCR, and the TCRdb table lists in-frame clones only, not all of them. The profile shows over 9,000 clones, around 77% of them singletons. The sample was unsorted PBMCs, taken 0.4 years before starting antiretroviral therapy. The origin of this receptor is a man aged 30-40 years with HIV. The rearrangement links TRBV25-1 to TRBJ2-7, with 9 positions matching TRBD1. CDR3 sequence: CASSQRDREEEQYF. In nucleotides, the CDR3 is TGTGCCAGCAGTCAGCGGGACAGGGAGGAAGAGCAGTACTTC.